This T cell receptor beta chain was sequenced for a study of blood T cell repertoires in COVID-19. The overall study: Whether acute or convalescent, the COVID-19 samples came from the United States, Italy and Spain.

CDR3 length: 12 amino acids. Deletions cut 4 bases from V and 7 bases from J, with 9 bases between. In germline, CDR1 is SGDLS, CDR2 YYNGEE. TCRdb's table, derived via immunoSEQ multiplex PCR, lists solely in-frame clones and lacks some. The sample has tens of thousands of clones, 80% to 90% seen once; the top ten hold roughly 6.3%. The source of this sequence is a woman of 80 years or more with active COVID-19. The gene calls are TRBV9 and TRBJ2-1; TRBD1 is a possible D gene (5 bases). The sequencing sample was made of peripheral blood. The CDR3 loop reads CASSPQGNEQFF. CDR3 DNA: TGTGCCAGCAGCCCTCAGGGAAATGAGCAGTTCTTC.